Reported below is one T cell receptor beta chain. In germline, CDR1 is MNHEY, CDR2 SVGAGI. This CDR3 region has 15 residues. V was cut by 2 bases and J by 3 bases, with 13 bases left in between. Data came from immunoSEQ multiplex PCR; TCRdb stores just in-frame clones and leaves some out. The repertoire holds 300,000 or so clones, with roughly 84% as singletons. These data originate in a study of blood T cell repertoires in COVID-19. The sequenced sample consisted of peripheral blood. J is TRBJ1-2 and V is TRBV6-5; D possibly corresponds to TRBD1 (6 bases). This receptor was identified in a man aged 45-65 years with active or convalescent COVID-19. Here the CDR3 reads CASSYTQGSDYGYTF. The CDR3 DNA follows: TGTGCCAGCAGTTACACTCAGGGGAGTGACTATGGCTACACCTTC.